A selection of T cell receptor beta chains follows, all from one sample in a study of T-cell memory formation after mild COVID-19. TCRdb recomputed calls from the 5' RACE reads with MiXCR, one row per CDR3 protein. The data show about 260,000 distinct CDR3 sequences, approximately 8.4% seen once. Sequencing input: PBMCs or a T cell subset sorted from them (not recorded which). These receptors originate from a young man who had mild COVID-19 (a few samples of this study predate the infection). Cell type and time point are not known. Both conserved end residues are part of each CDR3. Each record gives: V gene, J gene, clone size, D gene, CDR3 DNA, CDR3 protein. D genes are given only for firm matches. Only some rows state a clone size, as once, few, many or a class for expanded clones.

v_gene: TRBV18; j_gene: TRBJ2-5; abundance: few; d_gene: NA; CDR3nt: TGTGCCAGCTCACCACGGGCAGGAGAGACCCAGTACTTC; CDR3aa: CASSPRAGETQYF
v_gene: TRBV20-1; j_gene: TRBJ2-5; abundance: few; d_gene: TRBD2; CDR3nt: TGCAGTGCCAGGACTAGCGTTGAGACCCAGTACTTC; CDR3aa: CSARTSVETQYF
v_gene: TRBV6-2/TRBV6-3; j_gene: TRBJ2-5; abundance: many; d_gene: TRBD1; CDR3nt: TGTGCCAGCAGTTACGAGACAGGGGCCTACCAAGAGACCCAGTACTTC; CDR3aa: CASSYETGAYQETQYF
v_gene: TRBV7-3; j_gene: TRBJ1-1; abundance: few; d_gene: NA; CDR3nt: TGTGCCAGCAGCCACGGGACGCCGCGCGAAGCTTTCTTT; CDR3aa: CASSHGTPREAFF
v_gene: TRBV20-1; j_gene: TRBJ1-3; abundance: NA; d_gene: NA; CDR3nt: TGCAGTGCTAGAGACCCCCTCCACGGTGTCACCATATATTTT; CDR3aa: CSARDPLHGVTIYF
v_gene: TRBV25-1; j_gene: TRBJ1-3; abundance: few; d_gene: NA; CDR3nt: TGTGCCAGCAGTGTCTTCTCTGGAAACACCATATATTTT; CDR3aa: CASSVFSGNTIYF
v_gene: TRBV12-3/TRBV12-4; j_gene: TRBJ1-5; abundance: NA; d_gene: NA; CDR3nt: TGTGCCAGCAGGTCTGCAGGGGTTGGCAATCAGCCCCAGCATTTT; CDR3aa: CASRSAGVGNQPQHF
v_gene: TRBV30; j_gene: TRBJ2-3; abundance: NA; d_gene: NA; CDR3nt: TGTGCCTTCTCCTCAGGGATTGGGGATACGCAGTATTTT; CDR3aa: CAFSSGIGDTQYF
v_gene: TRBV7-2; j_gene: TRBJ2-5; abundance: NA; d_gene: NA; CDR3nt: TGTGCCAGCAGCTTCGGGTACCCACGGGGGACCCAGTACTTC; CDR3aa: CASSFGYPRGTQYF
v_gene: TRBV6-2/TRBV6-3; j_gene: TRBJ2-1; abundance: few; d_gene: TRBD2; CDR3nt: TGTGCCAGCAGTTACCTAGCGGGGACTTACAATGAGCAGTTCTTC; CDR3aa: CASSYLAGTYNEQFF
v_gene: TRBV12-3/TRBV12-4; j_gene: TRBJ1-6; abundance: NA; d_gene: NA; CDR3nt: TGTGCCAGCAGTTTAATGGGCGGAAATAATTCACCCCTCCACTTT; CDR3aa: CASSLMGGNNSPLHF
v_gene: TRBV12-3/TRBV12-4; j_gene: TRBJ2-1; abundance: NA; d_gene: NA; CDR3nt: TGTGCCAGCAGTTTCATGGGATTAGGGGAGCAGTTCTTC; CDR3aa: CASSFMGLGEQFF
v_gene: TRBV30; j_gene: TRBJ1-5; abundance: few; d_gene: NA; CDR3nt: TGTGCCTGGAGTGTGTTGGGGGCTCAGCCCCAGCATTTT; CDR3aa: CAWSVLGAQPQHF
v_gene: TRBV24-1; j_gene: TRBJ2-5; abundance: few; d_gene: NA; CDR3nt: TGTGCCACCAGTGATGGCGGGGCCGGCGGGACCCAGTACTTC; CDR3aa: CATSDGGAGGTQYF
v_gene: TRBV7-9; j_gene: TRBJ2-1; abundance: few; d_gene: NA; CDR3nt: TGTGCCAGCAGCCTGGGGGTTAAGCAGTTCTTC; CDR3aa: CASSLGVKQFF
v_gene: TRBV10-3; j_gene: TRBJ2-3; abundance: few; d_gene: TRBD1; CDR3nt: TGTGCCATCAGTGGGGGGACAGGGGTTCCAGATACGCAGTATTTT; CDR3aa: CAISGGTGVPDTQYF
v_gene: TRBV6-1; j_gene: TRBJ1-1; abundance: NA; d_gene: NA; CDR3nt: TGTGCCAGCAGTGAATTTGGAGCTTTCTTT; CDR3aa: CASSEFGAFF
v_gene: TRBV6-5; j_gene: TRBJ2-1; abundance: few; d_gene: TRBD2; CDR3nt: TGTGCCAGCAGTTACGGACTAGCGGTCGAGCAGTTCTTC; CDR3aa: CASSYGLAVEQFF
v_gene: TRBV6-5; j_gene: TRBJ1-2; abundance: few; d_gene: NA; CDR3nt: TGTGCCAGCAGTTACGGCAACTATGGCTACACCTTC; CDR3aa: CASSYGNYGYTF
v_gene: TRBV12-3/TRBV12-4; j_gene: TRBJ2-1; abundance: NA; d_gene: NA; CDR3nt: TGTGCCAGCAGCCCTGAACGCAATGAGCAGTTCTTC; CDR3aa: CASSPERNEQFF
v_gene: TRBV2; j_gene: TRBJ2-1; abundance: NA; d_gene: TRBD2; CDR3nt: TGTGCCAGCAGTGGACTAGCGTCCTACAATGAGCAGTTCTTC; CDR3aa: CASSGLASYNEQFF
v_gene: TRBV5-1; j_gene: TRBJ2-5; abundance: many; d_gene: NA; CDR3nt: TGCGCCACCAAACCAGGACCGACCGGAGAGACCCAGTACTTC; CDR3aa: CATKPGPTGETQYF
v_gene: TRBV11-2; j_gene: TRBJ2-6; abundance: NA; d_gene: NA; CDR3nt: TGTGCCAGCAGCCTCGGGTGGACCTCTGGGGCCAACGTCCTGACTTTC; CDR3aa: CASSLGWTSGANVLTF
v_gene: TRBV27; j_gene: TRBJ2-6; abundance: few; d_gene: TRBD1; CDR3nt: TGTGCCAGCAGTCTCAGACCCTCAGGGGGAACTGGGGCCAACGTCCTGACTTTC; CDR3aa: CASSLRPSGGTGANVLTF
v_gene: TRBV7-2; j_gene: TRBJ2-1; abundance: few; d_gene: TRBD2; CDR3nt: TGTGCCAGTGGGTCGGGACTAAGCTACAATGAGCAGTTCTTC; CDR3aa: CASGSGLSYNEQFF
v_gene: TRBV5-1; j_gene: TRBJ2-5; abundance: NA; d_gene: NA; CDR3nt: TGCGCCAGCAGCTTGGAAGGGGAGAGGGAGACCCAGTACTTC; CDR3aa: CASSLEGERETQYF
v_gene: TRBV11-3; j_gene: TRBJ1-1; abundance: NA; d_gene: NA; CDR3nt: TGTGCCAGCAGCTTAGAGATCGACACTGAAGCTTTCTTT; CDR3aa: CASSLEIDTEAFF
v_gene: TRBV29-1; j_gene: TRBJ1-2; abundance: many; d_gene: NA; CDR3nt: TGCAGCGTTGAAGTGGGGCCTACTAACTATGGCTACACCTTC; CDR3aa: CSVEVGPTNYGYTF
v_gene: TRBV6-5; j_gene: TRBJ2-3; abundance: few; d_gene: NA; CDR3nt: TGTGCCAGCAGCCGATACCAGAGCACAGATACGCAGTATTTT; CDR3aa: CASSRYQSTDTQYF
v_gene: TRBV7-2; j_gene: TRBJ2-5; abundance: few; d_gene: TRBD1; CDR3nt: TGTGCCAGCAGCCCGGACAGGGCACGAGAGACCCAGTACTTC; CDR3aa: CASSPDRARETQYF
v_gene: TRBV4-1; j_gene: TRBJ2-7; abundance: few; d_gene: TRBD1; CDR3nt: TGCGCCAGCAGCCAAACCCGGGACAGTCCATACGAGCAGTACTTC; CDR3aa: CASSQTRDSPYEQYF
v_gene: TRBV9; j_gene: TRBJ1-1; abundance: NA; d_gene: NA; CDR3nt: TGTGCCAGCAGCGTAGTACCTGGAAACACTGAAGCTTTCTTT; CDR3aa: CASSVVPGNTEAFF
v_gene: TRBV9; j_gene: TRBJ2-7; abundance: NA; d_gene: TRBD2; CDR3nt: TGTGCCAGCAGCCCGAGCGGGGGGCTGACCTACGAGCAGTACTTC; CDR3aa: CASSPSGGLTYEQYF
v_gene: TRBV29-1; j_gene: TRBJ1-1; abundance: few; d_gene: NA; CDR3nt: TGCAGCGTTGAAGCTAGATGGACCCGAAGGAATACTGAAGCTTTCTTT; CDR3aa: CSVEARWTRRNTEAFF
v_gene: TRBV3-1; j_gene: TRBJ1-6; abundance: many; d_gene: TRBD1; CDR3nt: TGTGCCAGCAGCCGAGGACAGGGGGTATCGGGTTCACCCCTCCACTTT; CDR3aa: CASSRGQGVSGSPLHF
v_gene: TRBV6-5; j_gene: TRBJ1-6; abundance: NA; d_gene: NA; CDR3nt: TGTGCCAGCAGTTACTCGAACAGAGGAGATTCACCCCTCCACTTT; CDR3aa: CASSYSNRGDSPLHF
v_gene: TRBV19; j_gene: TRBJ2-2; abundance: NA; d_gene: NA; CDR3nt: TGTGCCGTCCGAGCGGGGTCGGGGGCCACCGGGGAGCTGTTTTTT; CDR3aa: CAVRAGSGATGELFF
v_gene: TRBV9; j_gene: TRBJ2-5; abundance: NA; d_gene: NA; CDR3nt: TGTGCCAGCAGCCCAAACCGACTAGAGGGAGAGACCCAGTACTTC; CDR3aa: CASSPNRLEGETQYF
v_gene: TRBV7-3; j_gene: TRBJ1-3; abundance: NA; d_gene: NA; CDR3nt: TGTGCCAGCAGCTTAACCAGAGAAAAGTGGGCTGGAAACACCATATATTTT; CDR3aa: CASSLTREKWAGNTIYF
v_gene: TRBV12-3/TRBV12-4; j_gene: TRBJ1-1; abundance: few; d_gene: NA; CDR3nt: TGTGCCAGCACCACTTTGGTACACAGGGAGGTGAACACTGAAGCTTTCTTT; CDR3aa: CASTTLVHREVNTEAFF
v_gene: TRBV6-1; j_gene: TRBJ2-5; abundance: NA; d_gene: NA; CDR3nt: TGTGCCAGCAGTCCTCGCGGGGGCCAATACCTCCGCGTGGAGACCCAGTACTTC; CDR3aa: CASSPRGGQYLRVETQYF
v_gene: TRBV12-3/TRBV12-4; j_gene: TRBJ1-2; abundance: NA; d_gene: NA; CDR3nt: TGTGCCAGCAAGAGGGATCTCCACTATGGCTACACCTTC; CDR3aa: CASKRDLHYGYTF
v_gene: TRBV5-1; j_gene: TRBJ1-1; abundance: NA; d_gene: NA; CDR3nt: TGCGCCAGCAGCTTGGAGTCGGGGAATGAAGCTTTCTTT; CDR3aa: CASSLESGNEAFF
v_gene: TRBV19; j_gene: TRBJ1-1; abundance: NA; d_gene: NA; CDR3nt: TGTGCCAGTAAACACAGGTCCCAGACCAGGAACACTGAAGCTTTCTTT; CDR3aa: CASKHRSQTRNTEAFF
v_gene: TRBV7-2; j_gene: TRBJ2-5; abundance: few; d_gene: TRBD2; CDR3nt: TGTGCCAGCAGCTTAGAGTCCCGGGGGGGGACCCAGTACTTC; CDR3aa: CASSLESRGGTQYF
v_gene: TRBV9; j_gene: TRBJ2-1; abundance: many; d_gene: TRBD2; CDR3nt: TGTGCCAGCAGCTTGCGGGGGGTGCAGTTCTTC; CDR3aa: CASSLRGVQFF
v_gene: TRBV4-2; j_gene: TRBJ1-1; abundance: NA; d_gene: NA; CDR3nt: TGTGCCAGCAGCCAAGTAAAGGCACAGGTGAACACTGAAGCTTTCTTT; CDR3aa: CASSQVKAQVNTEAFF
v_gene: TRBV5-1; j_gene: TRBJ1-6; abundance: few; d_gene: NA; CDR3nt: TGCGCCAGCAGCGAACAGGGTAGGGATTCACCCCTCCACTTT; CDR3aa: CASSEQGRDSPLHF
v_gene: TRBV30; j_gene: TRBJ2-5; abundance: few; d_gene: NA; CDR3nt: TGTGCCTGGAGTGGGACCATTGGAGGGGCCCAGTACTTC; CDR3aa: CAWSGTIGGAQYF
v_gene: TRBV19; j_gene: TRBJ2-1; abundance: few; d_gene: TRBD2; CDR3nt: TGTGCCAGTACCCCTGGGACTAGCGGGGGAAGCTCCTACAATGAGCAGTTCTTC; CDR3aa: CASTPGTSGGSSYNEQFF
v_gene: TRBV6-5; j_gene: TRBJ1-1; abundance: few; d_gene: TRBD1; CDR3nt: TGTGCCAGCAGTTACTCGATACTGGACAGGGGGGAGGGTGAAGCTTTCTTT; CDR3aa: CASSYSILDRGEGEAFF
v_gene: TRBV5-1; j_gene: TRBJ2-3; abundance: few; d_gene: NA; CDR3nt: TGCGCCAGTTCTACGCAGGGTGCAGATACGCAGTATTTT; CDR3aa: CASSTQGADTQYF
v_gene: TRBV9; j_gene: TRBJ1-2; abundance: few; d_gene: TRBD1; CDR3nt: TGTGCCAGCAGCGTCCGGGCTGGACAGGTTGGTGGCTACACCTTC; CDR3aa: CASSVRAGQVGGYTF